This record covers a single T cell receptor (beta chain). Its binding antigen is unknown. Base quality data are lacking; no much larger clone is found one base away. This entry comes from a study of T cell responses to AZD1222 COVID-19 vaccine (TCRdb year 2021). Turning to the overall study: AZD1222 recipients given second doses at about 4 weeks or at about 12 weeks were pooled, since spike-specific TCR depth and breadth were not found to differ between the two schedules. A total of 233 trial participants underwent TCR sequencing, of whom 200 to 220 received two doses of AZD1222 and around 25 received two doses of the MenACWY control vaccine. Trial participants were enrolled into age subgroups of 18-55, 56-69 and 70-plus years, which contained around 150, 28 and 57 TCR-sequenced participants, respectively. What the research found in general, with its limitations: Reportedly, almost half of the unique spike-specific TCRs recognized epitopes lying outside the regions that are mutated in the B.1.351 and B.1.1.7 variants. Participants were mostly white British, with more females than males. The authors suggested clonal diversity may have been underestimated. Because no day 14 peak-response samples were available, repertoires were characterized only after the peak T cell response. CD4 TCRs associated with the vaccine covered the entire spike protein, and the dominant responses were in regions 160-218 and 743-854. Conclusions about previously exposed vaccinees were limited because only 6 or 7 AZD1222 recipients were SARS-CoV-2 seropositive at baseline. In the small 56-69-year group, the increase in depth fell short of significance, most likely because of low power. After two AZD1222 doses, both the breadth and the depth of spike-specific TCRs were significantly higher than at day 0 and than in MenACWY recipients.

The CDR3 regions of human TCRbeta chains were subjected to immunosequencing. The original pipeline was this. TCRs in the repertoires were compared against a reference library of SARS-CoV-2-specific TCRs that had been generated with the MIRA antigen-specificity platform. Breadth meant the fraction of unique TCRs that were SARS-CoV-2-associated, whereas depth meant the fraction of total T cells that were SARS-CoV-2-associated. Using the MIRA data, every spike-specific TCR was mapped to the spike region that the TCR reacted to and assigned to either a CD4 or a CD8 class. Log10-transformed breadth and depth values were compared by one-way ANOVA with Sidak's multiple comparisons tests. Drawn from immuneACCESS, this table holds only the in-frame rearrangements with V and J called that TCRdb kept. Clones are partly lost; checked studies trace under half to an unresolved V gene and leave the rest unexplained. V and J calls and clone size come straight from that table; D and trimming were deduced from the DNA. For this sample the table gives 99,000 or so clones, of which 70% to 90% were detected only once. The ten largest clones add up to approximately 10% of the sample.

Measured from the cysteine to the phenylalanine, the CDR3 is 15 residues long. The kept DNA is CDR3 alone, 45 bases in frame from the first base. The CDR1 and CDR2 encoded by the germline V gene (reference sequence) are LNHDA and SQIVND. V is cut by 10 bases and J by 0 bases, and the space between the germline ends is 13 bases. Read against the paper, the sample's time point label means: baseline before first vaccination. Vaccinee samples came from UK trials COV001 and COV002, including a single-blind randomized controlled phase 2/3 trial of AZD1222 (ChAdOx1 nCoV-19) in healthy adults. Trial participant PBMC samples were collected at day 0 and day 28 after the second dose for TCRbeta chain sequencing.

The specimen was peripheral blood, collected on day 0 of AZD1222 vaccination. This receptor chain uses TRBV19 and TRBJ2-6; too little of a D gene remains to name it. The source of this sequence is an adult in good health. The nucleotides read TGTGCCACCCGGGCGATCTTCTCTGGGGCCAACGTCCTGACTTTC. It codes for CATRAIFSGANVLTF.